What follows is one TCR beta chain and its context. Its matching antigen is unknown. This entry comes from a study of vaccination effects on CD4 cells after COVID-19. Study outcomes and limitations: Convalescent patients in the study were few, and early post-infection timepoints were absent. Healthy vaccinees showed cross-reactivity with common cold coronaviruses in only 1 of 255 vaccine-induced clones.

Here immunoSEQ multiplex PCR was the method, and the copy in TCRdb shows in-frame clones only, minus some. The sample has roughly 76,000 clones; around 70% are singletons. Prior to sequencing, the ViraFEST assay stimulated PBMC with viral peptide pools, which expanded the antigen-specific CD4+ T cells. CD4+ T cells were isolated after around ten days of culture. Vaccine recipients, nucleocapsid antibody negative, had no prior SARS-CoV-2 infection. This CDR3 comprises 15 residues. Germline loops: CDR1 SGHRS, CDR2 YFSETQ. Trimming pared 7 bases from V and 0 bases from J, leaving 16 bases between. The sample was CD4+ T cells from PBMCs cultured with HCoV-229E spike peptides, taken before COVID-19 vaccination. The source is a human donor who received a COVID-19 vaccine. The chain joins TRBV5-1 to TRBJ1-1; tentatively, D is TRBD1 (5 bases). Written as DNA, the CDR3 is TGCGCCAGCCGGGGAGGGGCGGGCTTGAACACTGAAGCTTTCTTT. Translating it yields CASRGGAGLNTEAFF.